A single sample gave rise to the 27 T cell receptor beta chains below, sequenced in a study of cytomegalovirus exposure and HLA in healthy donors. PCR involved 60 Vbeta and 13 Jbeta primers. Assay used: immunoSEQ multiplex PCR; TCRdb lists only in-frame clones, some missing. The sample carries fewer than 200,000 clones, 75% recorded once. Sequencing was performed on PBMCs. The source is a female donor in good health and CMV-seronegative.

The chain joins TRBV4-1 to TRBJ1-2; 9 nucleotides agree with TRBD1. V lost 0 bases to trimming and J lost 1 base; unmatched junction nucleotides: 3. Germline CDR1 MGHRA, CDR2 YSYEKL. CDR3 size: 16 residues. The CDR3 loop reads CASSQDTGGNNYGYTF. For the CDR3, the DNA is TGCGCCAGCAGCCAAGATACAGGGGGCAATAACTATGGCTACACCTTC.

This clone was found a few times. V gene TRBV18 combines with J gene TRBJ2-2; TRBD1 is a possible D gene (7 bases). Germline assignment: CDR1 KGHSH and CDR2 LQKENI. The CDR3 has 14 amino acids. V was trimmed by 2 bases and J by 7 bases, leaving 11 bases between them. The DNA of the CDR3 is TGTGCCAGCTCACCAGACAGGGAGGTCGGGGAGCTGTTTTTT. Its translation: CASSPDREVGELFF.

This rearrangement joins TRBV4-1 to TRBJ2-7; 8 positions agree with TRBD1. V shed 0 bases and J 5 bases; nucleotides not matched to a gene: 15. This CDR3 is 18 amino acids long. Looked up from germline, CDR1 is MGHRA and CDR2 is YSYEKL. The CDR3 is CASSQESGTGPKLDEQYF. The CDR3 DNA reads as TGCGCCAGCAGCCAAGAGTCCGGGACAGGCCCCAAGTTAGACGAGCAGTACTTC.

The rearrangement links TRBV19 to TRBJ2-7; 9 bases match TRBD1. Germline assignment: CDR1 LNHDA and CDR2 SQIVND (reference sequence). This CDR3 is 15 amino acids long. Unmatched junction bases numbered 9, after V lost 3 bases and J lost 6 bases. The CDR3 loop is CASSMPGTGFREQYF. The CDR3 bases are TGTGCCAGTAGTATGCCCGGGACAGGGTTTCGCGAGCAGTACTTC.

The CDR3 is CASSVRDSDYGYTF. In DNA form, the CDR3 reads TGTGCCAGCAGTGTAAGGGACAGCGACTATGGCTACACCTTC. The rearrangement links TRBV2 to TRBJ1-2; 7 bases match TRBD1. Germline V gene sequence: CDR1 SNHLY, CDR2 FYNNEI. V gave up 4 bases and J gave up 3 bases; unmatched junction bases: 5. This CDR3 spans 14 amino acids.

This chain uses TRBV5-1 with TRBJ2-4; 7 nucleotides agree with TRBD2. The ends lost 3 bases at V and 0 bases at J; junction bases unmatched: 6. Germline assignment: CDR1 SGHRS and CDR2 YFSETQ. The CDR3 has 16 amino acids. The CDR3 nucleotides read TGCGCCAGCAGCTCCCGGGGAGGGGTAGCCAAAAACATTCAGTACTTC. Translated, it gives CASSSRGGVAKNIQYF.

Concerning this clone itself: A junction boundary mismatches the germline segment, possibly from a read error. This chain links TRBV7-7 with TRBJ2-3, with D maybe TRBD2 (5 bases). The CDR3 consists of 13 residues. Germline V gives CDR1 SSHAT, CDR2 FNYEAQ (reference sequence). This CDR3 is CASSPGVAGTQYF. Written as DNA, the CDR3 is TGTGCTAGCAGCCCCGGGGTAGCAGGTACGCAGTATTTT. Together with reference TRBV7-7 and TRBJ2-3, the CDR3 gives the full variable domain: GAGVSQSPRYKVTKRGQDVTLRCDPISSHATLYWYQQALGQGPEFLTYFNYEAQPDKSGLPSDRFSAERPEGSISTLTIQRTEQRDSAMYRCASSPGVAGTQYFGPGTRLTVL.

This clone was counted between two and nine times. The DNA of the CDR3 is TGTGCCAGCAGTTTATCTCCCAGGACAGGGCCTAAGGGGCAGTTCTTC. Translation: CASSLSPRTGPKGQFF. The rearrangement joins TRBV28 to TRBJ2-1; 8 bases agree with TRBD1. J was trimmed by 12 bases and V by 1 base; bases with no gene match: 14. The CDR3 has 16 residues. Germline CDR1 MDHEN, CDR2 SYDVKM. The full variable domain, in which reference TRBV28 and TRBJ2-1 provide the parts outside the CDR3, is DVKVTQSSRYLVKRTGEKVFLECVQDMDHENMFWYRQDPGLGLRLIYFSYDVKMKEKGDIPEGYSVSREKKERFSLILESASTNQTSMYLCASSLSPRTGPKGQFFGPGTRLTVL.

J is TRBJ2-3 and V is TRBV5-1, with 7 bases lining up with TRBD2. Per the germline V gene, CDR1 is SGHRS and CDR2 is YFSETQ. V shed 4 bases, J shed 5 bases, and the junction held 7 bases outside the gene matches. This CDR3 spans 14 amino acids. CDR3 residues: CASSRGGEGDTQYF. In DNA, the CDR3 is TGCGCCAGCAGCAGGGGAGGGGAAGGAGATACGCAGTATTTT.

The rearrangement uses TRBV6-6 and TRBJ2-3, with TRBD2 as a possible D gene (5 bases). The CDR3 is 12 residues long. Germline V gene sequence: CDR1 MNHNY, CDR2 SVGAGI (reference sequence). CDR3 DNA sequence: TGTGGTGCAGCCCCCGAGCGGGATACGCAGTATTTT. Translated: CGAAPERDTQYF.

The chain links TRBV2 to TRBJ1-5, with TRBD1 matching over 11 bases. The CDR3 is made up of 14 amino acids. Germline-derived CDR1 and CDR2 are SNHLY and FYNNEI. The V segment lost 6 bases and the J segment 6 bases; nucleotides outside the gene matches: 4. In DNA, the CDR3 is TGTGCCAGCAGCGGGACAGGGGGAGGTCAGCCCCAGCATTTT. Its protein is CASSGTGGGQPQHF.

The V and J genes are TRBV28 and TRBJ1-2; 7 positions match TRBD1. Germline values: CDR1 MDHEN, CDR2 SYDVKM. The CDR3 spans 15 residues. After removal of 6 bases from V and 9 bases from J, the junction contained 16 bases not matched to a gene. Here the CDR3 reads CASRELRQGRTSYTF. DNA for the CDR3: TGTGCCAGCAGGGAGCTCCGACAGGGCCGAACTAGCTACACCTTC.

The chain recombines TRBV7-9 with TRBJ2-2; 9 positions agree with TRBD1. The CDR3 covers 16 residues. J gave up 5 bases and V 3 bases, and 7 bases lay outside the gene matches. Germline V gene sequence: CDR1 SEHNR, CDR2 FQNEAQ (reference sequence). CDR3: CASSFWGTGWTGELFF. CDR3 bases: TGTGCCAGCAGCTTTTGGGGGACAGGGTGGACCGGGGAGCTGTTTTTT.

The chain carries TRBV7-2 and TRBJ1-5, with D unclear. Trimming took 7 bases from V and 3 from J, leaving 16 bases between them. The CDR3 covers 15 residues. From germline, CDR1 is SGHTA and CDR2 FQGNSA. The CDR3 loop reads CASTERGVPNQPQHF. As DNA, the CDR3 is TGTGCCAGCACCGAGAGAGGAGTTCCCAATCAGCCCCAGCATTTT.

The rearrangement joins TRBV27 to TRBJ1-1, with D possibly matching TRBD1 (5 bases). V was pared by 5 bases and J by 1 base, with 8 bases between. The V gene's germline CDR1 is MNHEY and CDR2 SMNVEV (reference sequence). This CDR3 has 13 amino acids. CDR3 sequence: CASSTGGNTEAFF. CDR3 nucleotides: TGTGCCAGCAGTACCGGGGGGAACACTGAAGCTTTCTTT.

This clone was seen only once. The chain combines TRBV2 with TRBJ2-1, with TRBD2 matching 8 bases. This CDR3 has 12 residues. V was clipped by 7 bases and J by 10 bases; unmatched bases: 6. Germline V gene lookup returns CDR1 SNHLY and CDR2 FYNNEI. In nucleotides, the CDR3 is TGTGCCAGCAATCCGCCTAGCGGGGAGCAGTTCTTC. Its translation is CASNPPSGEQFF. Variable domain in full (rest from reference TRBV2 and TRBJ2-1): EPEVTQTPSHQVTQMGQEVILRCVPISNHLYFYWYRQILGQKVEFLVSFYNNEISEKSEIFDDQFSVERPDGSNFTLKIRSTKLEDSAMYFCASNPPSGEQFFGPGTRLTVL.

This rearrangement joins TRBV4-3 to TRBJ2-5; 11 bases line up with TRBD2. The V and J ends lost 3 bases and 2 bases, in that order; junction bases with no gene match: 11. Germline V gives CDR1 LGHNA, CDR2 YSLEER. This CDR3 is 18 amino acids long. The CDR3 nucleotides read TGCGCCAGCAGCCAGGGTAGACTAGCGGGGATCCTACAAGAGACCCAGTACTTC. This gives the protein CASSQGRLAGILQETQYF.

CDR3 residues: CAWSVGLAGDYNEQFF. In DNA form, the CDR3 reads TGTGCCTGGAGTGTCGGCCTAGCGGGAGACTACAATGAGCAGTTCTTC. The chain couples TRBV30 to TRBJ2-1; TRBD2 aligns across 10 bases. Looked up from germline, CDR1 is GTSNPN and CDR2 is SVGIG (reference sequence). The CDR3 runs 16 residues. J lost 3 bases, V lost 0 bases, and 5 bases had no gene match.

The V call is TRBV5-1, the J call TRBJ2-5; D is possibly TRBD1 (6 bases). V lost 7 bases to trimming and J lost 4 bases, with 20 bases between them. This CDR3 spans 15 amino acids. Germline-derived CDR1 and CDR2 are SGHRS and YFSETQ. The CDR3 protein is CASSGRTGSSETQYF. The CDR3 region has the DNA TGCGCCAGCTCAGGGAGAACAGGGTCCTCAGAGACCCAGTACTTC.

The chain combines TRBV19 with TRBJ1-1, with a possible D match to TRBD1 (6 bases). Germline V gene data show CDR1 as LNHDA and CDR2 as SQIVND (reference sequence). The CDR3 runs 11 residues. The CDR3 DNA follows: TGTGCGAGGACAGACTACACTGAAGCTTTCTTT. Translating it yields CARTDYTEAFF.

This clone has just one count. This chain joins TRBV28 and TRBJ2-7, with D possibly matching TRBD2 (6 bases). The CDR3 loop spans 15 amino acids. Germline-derived CDR1 and CDR2 are MDHEN and SYDVKM. V was cut by 8 bases and J by 0 bases, with 17 bases left in between. In DNA, the CDR3 is TGTGCCAGCCGAAGCCGGGGGATAATCTCCTACGAGCAGTACTTC. Its translation is CASRSRGIISYEQYF. Variable domain in full (rest from reference TRBV28 and TRBJ2-7): DVKVTQSSRYLVKRTGEKVFLECVQDMDHENMFWYRQDPGLGLRLIYFSYDVKMKEKGDIPEGYSVSREKKERFSLILESASTNQTSMYLCASRSRGIISYEQYFGPGTRLTVT.

J is TRBJ2-7 and V is TRBV7-9; 7 nucleotides align to TRBD1. The CDR3 has 15 amino acids. V lost 4 bases to trimming and J lost 0 bases; unmatched junction nucleotides: 6. The germline V gene has CDR1 SEHNR and CDR2 FQNEAQ (reference sequence). Here the CDR3 DNA reads TGTGCCAGCAGCTCCAGCAGGGGGACCTCCTACGAGCAGTACTTC. Its protein is CASSSSRGTSYEQYF.

This chain connects TRBV7-8 to TRBJ1-2; a possible D gene is TRBD1 (5 bases). Trimming cost V 2 bases and J 3 bases, with 19 bases left between them. The germline V gene encodes CDR1 SGHVS and CDR2 FQNEAQ. This CDR3 has 17 amino acids. The CDR3 region is CASSLISFGQGDYGYTF. The CDR3 DNA sequence: TGTGCCAGCAGCTTAATATCTTTCGGGCAGGGCGACTATGGCTACACCTTC.

This rearrangement joins TRBV7-2 to TRBJ2-6; D unresolved. This CDR3 contains 14 residues. CDR1 SGHTA and CDR2 FQGNSA come from the germline V gene. V lost 2 bases and J lost 4, with 6 bases in between. CDR3 residues: CASSLPRGANVLTF. The DNA for the CDR3 is TGTGCCAGCAGCTTACCCAGGGGGGCCAACGTCCTGACTTTC.

This rearrangement joins TRBV28 to TRBJ1-2; no clear D gene. Germline CDR1 and CDR2: MDHEN and SYDVKM. V was clipped by 3 bases and J by 5 bases, with 7 bases between them. This CDR3 has 12 amino acids. As DNA, the CDR3 is TGTGCCAGCAGTTTTCCTCAGTATGGCTACACCTTC. Translation: CASSFPQYGYTF.

The chain employs TRBV4-1 and TRBJ2-1; 11 bases agree with TRBD2. This CDR3 has 17 amino acids. Germline V gene sequence: CDR1 MGHRA, CDR2 YSYEKL. V shed 1 base and J 3 bases; nucleotides not matched to a gene: 5. CDR3 amino acids: CASSQGPLAGGYNEQFF. The CDR3 DNA follows: TGCGCCAGCAGCCAAGGCCCTCTAGCGGGAGGCTACAATGAGCAGTTCTTC.

This clone was counted once. This rearrangement joins TRBV29-1 to TRBJ2-1; D is undetermined. Trimming removed 2 bases at V and 4 bases at J, with 9 bases between. In germline, CDR1 is SQVTM, CDR2 ANQGSEA. This CDR3 contains 13 residues. CDR3 coding DNA: TGCAGCGTTGAATTGGGCTCGTACAATGAGCAGTTCTTC. Translated, it gives CSVELGSYNEQFF.